These 15 T cell receptor beta chains were all obtained from the same sample, sequenced in a study of OX40 agonist ivuxolimab in advanced cancers. The protocol was immunoSEQ multiplex PCR, while the TCRdb copy is restricted to in-frame clones and leaves out a portion. The sample contains fewer than 80,000 clones, roughly 85% of which appear only once. This sample comprised CD4+ or CD8+ T cells sorted from blood, obtained in a trial of the OX40 agonist ivuxolimab. The receptors derive from an adult with an advanced solid tumor such as melanoma, head and neck, liver or kidney cancer.

The chain is built from TRBV18 and TRBJ1-2, with a possible D match to TRBD1 (6 bases). From germline, CDR1 is KGHSH and CDR2 LQKENI. V shed 0 bases and J shed 5 bases, with 13 bases lying between them. This CDR3 contains 15 residues. CDR3: CASSPPQGFWYGYTF. DNA of the CDR3: TGTGCCAGCTCACCACCGCAGGGGTTCTGGTATGGCTACACCTTC.

This chain uses TRBV5-1 with TRBJ2-7; D remains unclear. The CDR3 extends over 14 amino acids. The germline gives CDR1 SGHRS, CDR2 YFSETQ. Trimming removed 2 bases at V and 5 bases at J, with 14 bases between. In DNA form, the CDR3 reads TGCGCCAGCAGCTTATTACAGAAAGAAGACGAGCAGTACTTC. Protein: CASSLLQKEDEQYF.

Here the CDR3 reads CASDIRDRPDYGYTF. The CDR3 nucleotides read TGTGCCAGCGATATCCGGGACAGGCCCGACTATGGCTACACCTTC. The rearrangement links TRBV2 to TRBJ1-2; 8 bases fit TRBD1. The junction had 11 bases not matched to a gene; V was cut back by 8 bases and J by 3 bases. The CDR3 extends over 15 amino acids. Germline V gene sequence: CDR1 SNHLY, CDR2 FYNNEI.

The chain recombines TRBV29-1 with TRBJ2-7, with 8 bases lining up with TRBD1. Germline V gives CDR1 SQVTM, CDR2 ANQGSEA. CDR3 length: 13 amino acids. V lost 6 bases to trimming and J lost 3 bases; unmatched junction nucleotides: 7. The CDR3 region is CSVEGQAGYEQYF. The CDR3 DNA sequence: TGCAGCGTCGAGGGACAGGCGGGCTACGAGCAGTACTTC.

The chain carries TRBV7-2 and TRBJ1-6; D may be TRBD1 (5 bases). This CDR3 is built from 15 residues. Trimming pared 5 bases from V and 7 bases from J, leaving 15 bases between. The germline V gene encodes CDR1 SGHTA and CDR2 FQGNSA. The CDR3 nucleotides are TGTGCCAGCAGCCAGGACCCCGGGGCCAATTCACCCCTCCACTTT. Translating it yields CASSQDPGANSPLHF.

As DNA, the CDR3 is TGTGCCAGCTCACCACCGAACCCCGAGGGTGAAAAACTGTTTTTT. It encodes CASSPPNPEGEKLFF. V usage is TRBV18 and J usage is TRBJ1-4; no clear D gene. The CDR3 is 15 residues long. CDR1 and CDR2 from the germline V gene are KGHSH and LQKENI. Trimming took 0 bases from V and 7 from J, leaving 12 bases between them.

V usage is TRBV19 and J usage is TRBJ1-4, with D perhaps matching TRBD1 (5 bases). Trimming shortened V by 4 bases and J by 2 bases, and 5 bases separated the two germline ends. Germline assignment: CDR1 LNHDA and CDR2 SQIVND (reference sequence). The CDR3 runs 13 residues. The CDR3 reads CASSTGTNEKLFF. The CDR3 bases are TGTGCCAGTAGTACAGGGACTAATGAAAAACTGTTTTTT.

The V gene is TRBV11-1, the J gene TRBJ2-3; TRBD2 agrees at 7 bases. The V and J ends lost 5 bases and 6 bases, in that order; junction bases with no gene match: 11. Germline CDR1 and CDR2: SGHAT and FQDESV (reference sequence). The CDR3 contains 15 residues. The CDR3 coding sequence is TGTGCCAGCAGCCGAACGGGGCGGGAGTTGGATACGCAGTATTTT. Protein sequence: CASSRTGRELDTQYF.

This clone was recorded once. V gene TRBV6-1 combines with J gene TRBJ1-2; TRBD1 might be the D (6 bases). V was trimmed by 3 bases and J by 2 bases, leaving 10 bases between them. CDR1 and CDR2 (germline): MNHNS, SASEGT. The CDR3 has 14 residues. The CDR3 DNA reads as TGTGCCAGCAGTGATCAGGGGCGGAACTATGGCTACACCTTC. Amino acid sequence: CASSDQGRNYGYTF.

The chain links TRBV7-7 to TRBJ2-2, with D uncertain. The ends were cut back, 5 bases at V and 3 bases at J, with 13 bases in the middle. CDR1 and CDR2 (germline): SSHAT, FNYEAQ (reference sequence). CDR3 length: 15 amino acids. As DNA, the CDR3 is TGTGCCAGCAGCCCCCTGACGACTTACACCGGGGAGCTGTTTTTT. Encoded protein: CASSPLTTYTGELFF. Full variable domain (missing parts from reference TRBV7-7 and TRBJ2-2): GAGVSQSPRYKVTKRGQDVTLRCDPISSHATLYWYQQALGQGPEFLTYFNYEAQPDKSGLPSDRFSAERPEGSISTLTIQRTEQRDSAMYRCASSPLTTYTGELFFGEGSRLTVL.

The chain employs TRBV27 and TRBJ2-7, with D perhaps matching TRBD1 (5 bases). CDR3 length: 14 residues. Between the trimmed V and J ends, which lost 2 bases and 2 bases, there was a span of 10 bases. Germline CDR1 is MNHEY and CDR2 is SMNVEV (reference sequence). CDR3 region: CASSLLGQPYEQYF. The CDR3 region has the DNA TGTGCCAGCAGTTTACTGGGGCAGCCCTACGAGCAGTACTTC.

The genes are TRBV4-1 and TRBJ1-4, with TRBD1 matching over 7 bases. The CDR3 loop spans 15 amino acids. The junction had 11 bases not matched to a gene; V was cut back by 0 bases and J by 13 bases. Germline lookup yields CDR1 MGHRA and CDR2 YSYEKL. The CDR3 is CASSQDGTGEGLLFF. The CDR3 DNA is TGCGCCAGCAGCCAAGATGGAACAGGGGAGGGCTTACTGTTTTTT.

The chain recombines TRBV14 with TRBJ2-3; 9 nucleotides agree with TRBD1. CDR1 and CDR2 (germline): SGHDN, FVKESK. The CDR3 totals 15 residues. V dropped 1 base and J dropped 5; count of bases not matched to a gene: 4. Here the CDR3 reads CASSQGVDRGDTQYF. CDR3 DNA sequence: TGTGCCAGCAGCCAAGGGGTGGACAGGGGAGATACGCAGTATTTT. The complete variable domain, with remaining parts taken from reference TRBV14 and TRBJ2-3, reads EAGVTQFPSHSVIEKGQTVTLRCDPISGHDNLYWYRRVMGKEIKFLLHFVKESKQDESGMPNNRFLAERTGGTYSTLKVQPAELEDSGVYFCASSQGVDRGDTQYFGPGTRLTVL.

This chain uses TRBV11-1 with TRBJ1-1; D call uncertain. Trimming cost V 5 bases and J 3 bases, with 13 bases left between them. Germline CDR1 is SGHAT and CDR2 is FQDESV (reference sequence). The CDR3 consists of 14 residues. CDR3 in DNA: TGTGCCAGCAGCAGAGGGTACCGGGACACTGAAGCTTTCTTT. This translates into CASSRGYRDTEAFF.

This rearrangement joins TRBV7-3 to TRBJ2-3, with 13 bases that match TRBD2. Trimming took 5 bases from V and 5 from J; bases not matched to a gene: 10. CDR3 size: 17 residues. Germline assignment: CDR1 SGHTA and CDR2 FQGTGA. CDR3 DNA sequence: TGTGCCAGCAGCCCCACCCCACTAGCGGGGGGGAAAGATACGCAGTATTTT. Translation gives CASSPTPLAGGKDTQYF. Combining the CDR3 with reference TRBV7-3 and TRBJ2-3 gives the whole variable domain GAGVSQTPSNKVTEKGKYVELRCDPISGHTALYWYRQSLGQGPEFLIYFQGTGAADDSGLPNDRFFAVRPEGSVSTLKIQRTERGDSAVYLCASSPTPLAGGKDTQYFGPGTRLTVL.